The 24 T cell receptor beta chains below come from one sample, sequenced in a study of CD8+ T cells in alopecia areata (dated 2018 in TCRdb). The library was prepared using the immunoSEQ multiplex PCR assay. RNA was extracted from all samples and reverse transcribed into cDNA, which served as template for TCR sequencing. TCRdb took over this immuneACCESS table, retaining in-frame rearrangements with V and J assigned. Such tables are incomplete; in checked studies, under half of the missing clones stem from an unresolved V gene, and the remainder is unexplained. The sample records about 160,000 clones, about two thirds of which are singletons. Jointly, the top ten make up 0.75% to 0.95% of the sample. What the time point label conveys for this sample: about 4 weeks on oral tofacitinib. This specimen's treatment or condition label, per the study, means: oral pan-JAK inhibitor, 5-10 mg twice daily.

Sequences were derived from CD4+ T cells sorted from blood, sampled at week 4, from a patient treated with tofacitinib. These receptor sequences come from a human donor with alopecia areata.

This clone was detected only once. V and J are TRBV29-1 and TRBJ1-1, with D unresolved. Germline V lookup: CDR1 SQVTM, CDR2 ANQGSEA. The CDR3 has 13 amino acids. The germline V and J ends were trimmed by 6 bases and 0 bases, with 11 bases remaining between them. The CDR3 protein is CSVAVMMNTEAFF. The CDR3 coding sequence is TGCAGCGTCGCGGTTATGATGAACACTGAAGCTTTCTTT.

The J gene is TRBJ2-4, the V gene TRBV7-9; D ambiguous. The V end lost 3 bases, the J end lost 0 bases, and 9 bases lay between the germline ends. Germline CDR1 SEHNR, CDR2 FQNEAQ (reference sequence). The CDR3 totals 15 residues. The CDR3 sequence: CASSFQRGAKNIQYF. The CDR3, as DNA: TGTGCCAGCAGCTTCCAGCGAGGAGCCAAAAACATTCAGTACTTC.

The chain couples TRBV29-1 to TRBJ2-3; 7 nucleotides line up with TRBD1. The germline CDR1 and CDR2 sequences are SQVTM and ANQGSEA. V gave up 5 bases and J gave up 0 bases; unmatched junction bases: 14. The CDR3 totals 17 residues. CDR3 sequence reads: CSVKGINRDRSTDTQYF. The CDR3 DNA reads as TGCAGCGTTAAAGGGATAAACCGGGACAGAAGCACAGATACGCAGTATTTT.

V usage is TRBV5-7 and J usage is TRBJ2-7; 12 positions agree with TRBD1. TRBV5-7 is placed among ORFs of uncertain function. The CDR3 spans 17 residues. Unmatched junction bases numbered 10, after V lost 1 base and J lost 5 bases. The CDR3 sequence: CASSLSRAGTGGNEQYF. DNA for the CDR3: TGTGCCAGCAGCTTGAGTAGGGCCGGGACAGGGGGCAACGAGCAGTACTTC.

The rearrangement joins TRBV30 to TRBJ1-2; tentative D call: TRBD1 (6 bases). The germline V gene has CDR1 GTSNPN and CDR2 SVGIG (reference sequence). V was cut by 3 bases and J by 7 bases, with 12 bases left in between. The CDR3 runs to 12 residues. This CDR3 is CAWSGGQFGYTF. The CDR3 DNA sequence: TGTGCCTGGAGCGGGGGGCAGTTTGGCTACACCTTC.

The gene calls are TRBV29-1 and TRBJ1-1, with TRBD1 identical over 8 bases. Germline V gene lookup returns CDR1 SQVTM and CDR2 ANQGSEA. CDR3 length equals 14 residues. Trimming at V came to 3 bases and at J to 7 bases, leaving 10 bases not matched to a gene. The CDR3 is CSVDQGAIIGEAFF. DNA for the CDR3: TGCAGCGTTGATCAGGGGGCGATTATTGGTGAAGCTTTCTTT.

The J gene is TRBJ1-1, the V gene TRBV25-1, with 7 bases matching TRBD1. The V gene end was trimmed by 8 bases and the J gene end by 1 base; junction bases not matched to a gene: 4. Germline assignment: CDR1 MGHDK and CDR2 SYGVNS. The CDR3 loop spans 13 amino acids. The CDR3 spells CASLNRGNTEAFF. CDR3 sequence (DNA): TGTGCCAGCCTAAACAGGGGGAACACTGAAGCTTTCTTT.

The CDR3 here is CAWSPTGANVLTF. The CDR3 nucleotides read TGTGCCTGGAGTCCCACTGGGGCCAACGTCCTGACTTTC. The chain uses TRBV30 and TRBJ2-6; D ambiguous. Trimming pared 2 bases from V and 2 bases from J, leaving 4 bases between. Germline CDR1 is GTSNPN and CDR2 is SVGIG (reference sequence). This CDR3 spans 13 amino acids.

This chain links TRBV7-9 with TRBJ2-4; D perhaps matches TRBD1 (5 bases). V was pared by 4 bases and J by 1 base, with 5 bases between. This CDR3 has 13 residues. The germline V gene encodes CDR1 SEHNR and CDR2 FQNEAQ (reference sequence). Here the CDR3 reads CASSSGAKNIQYF. As DNA, the CDR3 is TGTGCCAGCAGCTCAGGGGCCAAAAACATTCAGTACTTC.

The rearrangement uses TRBV29-1 and TRBJ2-7; the match to TRBD2 covers 9 bases. CDR1 and CDR2 from the germline V gene are SQVTM and ANQGSEA. The CDR3 runs 13 residues. The V segment lost 6 bases and the J segment 4 bases; nucleotides outside the gene matches: 7. The CDR3 bases are TGCAGCGTCCGGCTAGCGGGACCGTACGAGCAGTACTTC. It codes for CSVRLAGPYEQYF.

The CDR3, as DNA: TGTGCCTGGAGTGTGGGACAGGTCGGTTCACCCCTCCACTTT. Its translation: CAWSVGQVGSPLHF. J is TRBJ1-6 and V is TRBV30, with 8 bases lining up with TRBD1. The CDR3 is 14 amino acids. The V segment lost 0 bases and the J segment 9 bases; nucleotides outside the gene matches: 4. Germline lookup yields CDR1 GTSNPN and CDR2 SVGIG (reference sequence).

V usage is TRBV6-4 and J usage is TRBJ1-1; TRBD1 aligns across 7 bases. Germline V gene data show CDR1 as MRHNA and CDR2 as SNTAGT. The trim removed 3 bases at V and 6 bases at J, leaving 7 bases unmatched. The CDR3 has 14 residues. DNA of the CDR3: TGTGCCAGCAGTGAGACAGGGTTGGGACCTGAAGCTTTCTTT. It translates to CASSETGLGPEAFF.

A single count supports this clone. The chain has TRBV9 and TRBJ2-3, with 11 positions matching TRBD1. V lost 0 bases, J lost 4 bases, and 10 bases stayed unmatched. The CDR3 runs to 18 residues. Germline V lookup: CDR1 SGDLS, CDR2 YYNGEE. The CDR3 DNA reads TGTGCCAGCAGCGTAGCAGGACAGGGGGCGAGATTGGCAGATACGCAGTATTTT. Its protein is CASSVAGQGARLADTQYF.

The table lists this clone with a few counts. The chain links TRBV29-1 to TRBJ1-2, with D possibly TRBD1 on 5 matching bases. Germline V gene lookup returns CDR1 SQVTM and CDR2 ANQGSEA. Trimming stripped 6 bases from V and 11 bases from J, with 16 bases between. This CDR3 has 11 amino acids. CDR3 coding DNA: TGCAGCGTCCTCGAGACAGAAAGGTACACCTTC. This translates into CSVLETERYTF. The variable domain in full, completed from reference TRBV29-1 and TRBJ1-2, reads SAVISQKPSRDICQRGTSLTIQCQVDSQVTMMFWYRQQPGQSLTLIATANQGSEATYESGFVIDKFPISRPNLTFSTLTVSNMSPEDSSIYLCSVLETERYTFGSGTRLTVV.

In this sample, this clone turned up a few times. This rearrangement joins TRBV7-9 to TRBJ2-5; D gene ambiguous. The ends were cut back, 2 bases at V and 5 bases at J, with 3 bases in the middle. This CDR3 has 11 residues. Germline values: CDR1 SEHNR, CDR2 FQNEAQ (reference sequence). The CDR3 DNA reads TGTGCCAGCAGCTTATCGGAGACCCAGTACTTC. Encoded protein: CASSLSETQYF.

V is TRBV30 and J is TRBJ2-5, with a possible D match to TRBD1 (6 bases). CDR1 is GTSNPN, CDR2 SVGIG, per germline (reference sequence). The CDR3 spans 15 residues. Trimming stripped 2 bases from V and 1 base from J, with 14 bases between. The CDR3: CAWSHGRGGQETQYF. The CDR3 DNA reads TGTGCCTGGAGTCACGGCCGAGGGGGCCAAGAGACCCAGTACTTC. Full variable domain (rest looked up from reference TRBV30 and TRBJ2-5): SQTIHQWPATLVQPVGSPLSLECTVEGTSNPNLYWYRQAAGRGLQLLFYSVGIGQISSEVPQNLSASRPQDRQFILSSKKLLLSDSGFYLCAWSHGRGGQETQYFGPGTRLLVL.

This clone was counted only a few times. Other DNA sequences in the same sample also yield this CDR3. This chain uses TRBV5-1 with TRBJ1-6; 7 bases map to TRBD1. CDR1 and CDR2 from the germline V gene are SGHRS and YFSETQ. The ends lost 0 bases at V and 7 bases at J; junction bases unmatched: 4. The CDR3 consists of 15 residues. The CDR3 DNA reads TGCGCCAGCAGCTTGGGGACAGGTTCGAATTCACCCCTCCACTTT. Translation gives CASSLGTGSNSPLHF.

Comment on this clone: Additional DNA sequences in this sample encode the identical CDR3. This sequence joins TRBV6-5 and TRBJ2-3, with 9 nucleotides matching TRBD2. The CDR3 length is 14 residues. The V segment lost 0 bases and the J segment 6 bases; nucleotides outside the gene matches: 1. Germline V gene data show CDR1 as MNHEY and CDR2 as SVGAGI. The CDR3 protein is CASSYSAGGDTQYF. The DNA of the CDR3 is TGTGCCAGCAGTTACTCAGCGGGGGGCGATACGCAGTATTTT.

This clone was detected only a few times. V and J are TRBV29-1 and TRBJ2-2; 7 nucleotides match TRBD1. V shed 7 bases and J 4 bases; nucleotides not matched to a gene: 6. The length of the CDR3 is 13 residues. In germline, CDR1 is SQVTM, CDR2 ANQGSEA. The chain's CDR3 is CSATGLGTGELFF. CDR3 nucleotides: TGCAGCGCGACAGGGTTGGGCACCGGGGAGCTGTTTTTT.

This clone was picked up a small number of times. The rearrangement joins TRBV19 to TRBJ2-7; D not resolved. V shed 3 bases and J shed 6 bases, with 12 bases lying between them. The CDR3 contains 13 residues. Germline loops: CDR1 LNHDA, CDR2 SQIVND (reference sequence). CDR3 DNA sequence: TGTGCCAGTAGTATGGTCAGGATCTCCGAGCAGTACTTC. This codes for CASSMVRISEQYF.

V and J are TRBV29-1 and TRBJ1-2, with a tentative D call TRBD1 (5 bases). V lost 4 bases, J lost 8 bases, and 17 bases lay in between. The CDR3 runs to 13 residues. The V gene's germline CDR1 is SQVTM and CDR2 ANQGSEA. The chain's CDR3 is CSVGERAGSGYTF. As DNA, the CDR3 is TGCAGCGTTGGCGAAAGGGCAGGGAGCGGCTACACCTTC.

The chain couples TRBV29-1 to TRBJ1-2; tentative D call: TRBD1 (5 bases). V gave up 4 bases and J gave up 5 bases, with 14 bases separating them. The germline V gene encodes CDR1 SQVTM and CDR2 ANQGSEA. CDR3 length: 13 amino acids. The CDR3 protein is CSVVLAGPYGYTF. CDR3 nucleotide sequence: TGCAGCGTTGTTCTGGCAGGGCCTTATGGCTACACCTTC. The full variable domain, in which reference TRBV29-1 and TRBJ1-2 provide the parts outside the CDR3, is SAVISQKPSRDICQRGTSLTIQCQVDSQVTMMFWYRQQPGQSLTLIATANQGSEATYESGFVIDKFPISRPNLTFSTLTVSNMSPEDSSIYLCSVVLAGPYGYTFGSGTRLTVV.

The chain has TRBV29-1 and TRBJ1-1, with TRBD1 as a possible D gene (5 bases). Looked up from germline, CDR1 is SQVTM and CDR2 is ANQGSEA. The V end lost 7 bases, the J end lost 1 base, and 10 bases lay between the germline ends. This CDR3 has 12 amino acids. CDR3 DNA: TGCAGCGGGGGACTGGAGAACACTGAAGCTTTCTTT. Amino acid sequence: CSGGLENTEAFF.

The chain carries TRBV30 and TRBJ2-2; unclear D gene. In germline, CDR1 is GTSNPN, CDR2 SVGIG (reference sequence). The V end lost 4 bases, the J end lost 6 bases, and 6 bases lay between the germline ends. The CDR3 is made up of 11 amino acids. The CDR3: CAWKGAGELFF. CDR3 bases: TGTGCCTGGAAAGGAGCCGGGGAGCTGTTTTTT.